The 15 T cell receptor beta chains listed next were all sequenced from one sample in a study of CD8 T cells in Susac syndrome. RNA, at 0.5 to 1 ug, was reverse transcribed with random hexamers. TCRdb independently ran MiXCR on the immunoSEQ multiplex PCR reads; one entry per CDR3 protein. Here the sample spans fewer than 90,000 distinct CDR3 sequences, 90% to 95% being singletons. The sequenced sample consisted of CD8+ T cells from PBMCs. All receptors come from a human donor with Susac syndrome.

V and J are TRBV3-1 and TRBJ2-7; tentatively, D is TRBD2 (6 bases). Trimming shortened V by 1 base and J by 5 bases, and 12 bases separated the two germline ends. The CDR3 has 14 amino acids. The germline V gene encodes CDR1 LGHDT and CDR2 YNNKEL (reference sequence). CDR3 protein: CASSQADTGDEQYF. The DNA for the CDR3 is TGTGCCAGCAGCCAAGCGGATACGGGGGACGAGCAGTACTTC.

This CDR3 is CASRLGTGSNQPQHF. CDR3 bases: TGTGCCAGCAGGCTCGGGACCGGTAGCAATCAGCCCCAGCATTTT. The V call is TRBV12-3 or TRBV12-4, the J call TRBJ1-5; possible D gene TRBD1, 5 bases. The CDR3 consists of 15 residues. The V gene lost 6 bases and the J gene lost 0 bases, with 12 bases spanning the gap.

The V and J genes are TRBV6-4 and TRBJ1-6; D remains unclear. The CDR3 runs to 16 residues. Germline CDR1 and CDR2: MRHNA and SNTAGT. With 2 bases removed from V and 2 bases from J, the gap between germline ends came to 10 bases. CDR3 bases: TGTGCCAGCAGTGACCCCAACTGGACCTATAATTCACCCCTCCACTTT. This sequence encodes CASSDPNWTYNSPLHF.

The table lists this clonotype with a count of one. This chain uses TRBV27 with TRBJ1-1; D call uncertain. Trimming left V 0 bases short and J 4 bases short, with 12 bases between. The CDR3 loop spans 15 amino acids. The germline V gene has CDR1 MNHEY and CDR2 SMNVEV (reference sequence). The CDR3 loop is CASSLSWGSFTEAFF. DNA for the CDR3: TGTGCCAGCAGTTTATCATGGGGTAGTTTCACTGAAGCTTTCTTT.

The V gene is TRBV19, the J gene TRBJ1-1; the D gene is possibly TRBD1 (5 bases). The germline gives CDR1 LNHDA, CDR2 SQIVND (reference sequence). This CDR3 is 16 amino acids long. V lost 5 bases to trimming and J lost 0 bases, with 16 bases between them. This CDR3 reads CASSEPTDPLNTEAFF. CDR3 DNA sequence: TGTGCCAGTAGTGAGCCGACAGACCCTCTGAACACTGAAGCTTTCTTT. The full variable domain, its missing parts supplied by reference TRBV19 and TRBJ1-1, is DGGITQSPKYLFRKEGQNVTLSCEQNLNHDAMYWYRQDPGQGLRLIYYSQIVNDFQKGDIAEGYSVSREKKESFPLTVTSAQKNPTAFYLCASSEPTDPLNTEAFFGQGTRLTVV.

V gene TRBV11-2 combines with J gene TRBJ2-7, with 10 bases aligning to TRBD1. V lost 5 bases to trimming and J lost 9 bases; unmatched junction nucleotides: 16. Germline-derived CDR1 and CDR2 are SGHAT and FQNNGV. The CDR3 extends over 16 amino acids. As DNA, the CDR3 is TGTGCCAGCAGCCCAGACAGGGGGCTCGCCGTAAGTTGGCAGTACTTC. Translated, it gives CASSPDRGLAVSWQYF.

This chain connects TRBV2 to TRBJ2-1, with 8 bases matching TRBD1. V shed 10 bases and J 5 bases; nucleotides not matched to a gene: 7. CDR1 and CDR2 from the germline V gene are SNHLY and FYNNEI. This CDR3 region has 13 residues. The chain's CDR3 is CAIPGGVNNEQFF. CDR3 sequence (DNA): TGTGCCATCCCAGGGGGCGTCAACAATGAGCAGTTCTTC. Complete variable domain (other parts from reference TRBV2 and TRBJ2-1): EPEVTQTPSHQVTQMGQEVILRCVPISNHLYFYWYRQILGQKVEFLVSFYNNEISEKSEIFDDQFSVERPDGSNFTLKIRSTKLEDSAMYFCAIPGGVNNEQFFGPGTRLTVL.

The J gene is TRBJ1-5, the V gene TRBV7-9, with D perhaps TRBD1 (5 bases). Trimming stripped 5 bases from V and 0 bases from J, with 14 bases between. The CDR3 covers 16 residues. From germline, CDR1 is SEHNR and CDR2 FQNEAQ (reference sequence). The CDR3 bases are TGTGCCAGCAGCCCTGGGGCAACATATAGCAATCAGCCCCAGCATTTT. This gives the protein CASSPGATYSNQPQHF.

This rearrangement joins TRBV20-1 to TRBJ1-1; 8 nucleotides align to TRBD1. After removal of 6 bases from V and 4 bases from J, the junction contained 4 bases not matched to a gene. The CDR3 runs to 12 residues. Germline V gene sequence: CDR1 DFQATT, CDR2 SNEGSKA (reference sequence). CDR3 in amino acids: CSAEQGGTEAFF. CDR3 sequence (DNA): TGCAGTGCGGAACAGGGGGGCACTGAAGCTTTCTTT.

This clonotype appeared once. This rearrangement joins TRBV5-4 to TRBJ2-7, with D perhaps matching TRBD2 (6 bases). Germline values: CDR1 SGHNT, CDR2 YYREEE (reference sequence). Trimming took off 1 base at V and 4 bases at J, with 12 bases between the two ends. This CDR3 is 14 amino acids long. Written as DNA, the CDR3 is TGTGCCAGCAGCTTGCGGGGGAGCAGGTACGAGCAGTACTTC. Protein: CASSLRGSRYEQYF.

The genes are TRBV13 and TRBJ2-1; TRBD1 or TRBD2 may be the D gene (5 bases each). Germline assignment: CDR1 PRHDT and CDR2 FYEKMQ (reference sequence). Trimming stripped 0 bases from V and 7 bases from J, with 10 bases between. The CDR3 covers 14 residues. CDR3 DNA: TGTGCCAGCAGCTTAGGGGGGGTTTTAAATGAGCAGTTCTTC. Its protein is CASSLGGVLNEQFF.

The chain recombines TRBV28 with TRBJ2-3; D tentatively fits TRBD1 or TRBD2 (5 bases each). The V gene's germline CDR1 is MDHEN and CDR2 SYDVKM. Trimming took 5 bases from V and 2 from J, leaving 8 bases between them. The CDR3 is 13 residues long. The CDR3 sequence is CASSGGFTDTQYF. In DNA, the CDR3 is TGTGCCAGCAGTGGGGGTTTCACAGATACGCAGTATTTT.

The chain uses TRBV12-3 or TRBV12-4 and TRBJ2-1, with TRBD2 identical over 11 bases. The V gene end was trimmed by 4 bases and the J gene end by 2 bases; junction bases not matched to a gene: 1. The CDR3 consists of 15 residues. The CDR3 region has the DNA TGTGCCAGCAGTTATAGCGGGGGGGCCTACAATGAGCAGTTCTTC. It specifies CASSYSGGAYNEQFF.

This chain connects TRBV7-9 to TRBJ2-7; 7 positions agree with TRBD1. The CDR3 loop spans 14 amino acids. V dropped 3 bases and J dropped 3; count of bases not matched to a gene: 5. From germline, CDR1 is SEHNR and CDR2 FQNEAQ (reference sequence). The CDR3: CASSFRTGIYEQYF. Here the CDR3 DNA reads TGTGCCAGCAGCTTTAGGACAGGAATCTACGAGCAGTACTTC.

The V and J genes are TRBV29-1 and TRBJ2-5; TRBD1 matches 10 bases. This CDR3 is 14 amino acids long. Germline values: CDR1 SQVTM, CDR2 ANQGSEA. J lost 5 bases, V lost 7 bases, and 10 bases had no gene match. The CDR3, as DNA: TGCAGCGGGCGCGGGACAGGGGAGGACGAGACCCAGTACTTC. Translating gives CSGRGTGEDETQYF.